This TCR beta chain was recorded in a study of T cell repertoires in cytomegalovirus infection. Study-wide results and limits: Cumulative frequency (of public TCR beta family members) identified carriers of CMV plus the relevant HLA.

Germline CDR1 is SGHVS and CDR2 is FQNEAQ. The germline V and J ends were trimmed by 4 bases and 0 bases, with 16 bases remaining between them. The CDR3 totals 16 residues. One entry per CDR3 protein, called by TCRdb with MiXCR from the reads. The data contain approximately 100,000 distinct CDR3 sequences, 42% of them singletons. Remarks on this clonotype: Its antigen is currently unknown.

The origin of this receptor is a human donor in good health (CMV status not recorded). Some clones in this sample may be carry-over from other donors' samples. Sequencing used CD8+ T cells from cultured PBMCs, obtained from culture after CMV antigen stimulation. This chain links TRBV7-8 with TRBJ2-7, with unresolved D. CDR3 sequence (DNA): TGTGCCAGCAGCTCAAGAGGTCAGAAGAGCTCCTACGAGCAGTACTTC. Its protein product is CASSSRGQKSSYEQYF.